This T cell receptor (beta chain) was sequenced in a study of neurological immune-mediated disorders. The study built unsorted libraries from 2 million PBMCs kept at -80 C. Trimming removed 4 bases from V and 4 bases from J, with 14 bases in between. This CDR3 is 15 amino acids long. CDR1 is LGHNA and CDR2 is YSLEER in the germline V gene. By 5'RACE with 10-nucleotide random UMIs, the cDNA was made. TCRdb re-derived calls from the 5' RACE reads in MiXCR, one entry per CDR3 protein. The repertoire has around 50,000 distinct CDR3 sequences, 3% to 4.5% of them found once; the top ten carry approximately 3.3%. This clonotype occurred many times.

The rearrangement uses TRBV4-3 and TRBJ2-1; the D gene could be TRBD1 or TRBD2 (5 bases each). The clonotype comes from a woman aged 25 to 39 with multiple sclerosis. Sequencing input: PBMCs. In DNA form, the CDR3 reads TGCGCCAGCAGCCCATCAGTCTGGGGGTACAATGAGCAGTTCTTC. Its protein product is CASSPSVWGYNEQFF.